This T cell receptor (beta chain) was obtained from a study of Ad26.COV2.S vaccination and SARS-CoV-2 variants. Study background: Intramuscular Ad26.COV2.S doses were given once or twice, 56 days apart. Study-level results: Vaccinees displayed broader spike-specific TCR repertoires than placebo recipients.

This CDR3 comprises 13 residues. Germline CDR1 LNHDA, CDR2 SQIVND (reference sequence). Between the trimmed V and J ends, which lost 6 bases and 7 bases, there was a span of 13 bases. Specified treatment: around 19 received Ad26.COV2.S at low or high dose, single or two shots; a few received placebo; per-sample allocation not given. All samples were drawn on day 63, counting from the first vaccine or placebo injection. Boston provided a donor who was an adult aged 18-55 years. Ad26.COV2.S expressed prefusion-stabilized spike from the original Wuhan strain. Clones were sequenced by immunoSEQ multiplex PCR, and TCRdb holds only the in-frame ones, with some missing. The sample gives some 410,000 clones, approximately 90% of which show up once; roughly 1.7% is in the top ten. As to this clone: The target antigen is unknown.

The receptor's source is a person aged 18 to 65 who received the Ad26.COV2.S COVID-19 vaccine or a placebo. This specimen was peripheral blood, taken in a trial of Ad26.COV2.S vaccine versus placebo. This chain uses TRBV19 with TRBJ1-5, with a weak D call TRBD1 (5 bases). The CDR3 spells CASRQGIGQPQHF. The DNA of the CDR3 is TGTGCCAGTAGGCAGGGTATTGGCCAGCCCCAGCATTTT.